A selection of T cell receptor beta chains follows, all from one sample in a study of Ad26.COV2.S vaccination and SARS-CoV-2 variants. The data were produced by immunoSEQ multiplex PCR, yet TCRdb's version contains in-frame clones alone and is incomplete. Of 410,000 or so clones listed, over 75% were seen once; the top ten hold more than 9%. Specimen: peripheral blood, collected in a trial of Ad26.COV2.S vaccine versus placebo. These receptor sequences come from a person between 18 and 60 years old who received the Ad26.COV2.S COVID-19 vaccine or a placebo. Both conserved end residues are trimmed from each CDR3. Each record gives: clone size, V gene, CDR3 protein. Clone size is given for some rows only: seen once, a few or many times, or a class if the clone is expanded.

>-|TRBV5-1
ASTADSGNTIY
>few|TRBV27
ASSLRGLAETYEQY
>-|TRBV5-4
ASSSAAKGRETQY
>-|TRBV6-6
ASRLGWGNQPQH
>-|TRBV24-1
ATSSGHGPAF
>-|TRBV19
ASSFSGNTIY
>-|TRBV6-2/TRBV6-3
ASSPYNEQF
>-|TRBV5-6
ASTPRGFAAGGYT
>-|TRBV7-9
ASSQTSGQYNEQF
>few|TRBV28
ASSPGGWGKSNQPQH
>-|TRBV3-1/TRBV3-2
ASSPGGEQY
>once|TRBV6-6
ASSQTESSYEQY
>-|TRBV4-1
ASSQVGSGAYEQY
>many|TRBV9
ASSIGDRDYEQY
>-|TRBV29-1
SVRDGGNQPQH
>-|TRBV6-5
ASSFRTSGRPYEQY
>-|TRBV9
ASSVQGLSYNEQF
>-|TRBV25-1
ASSNRDRGFYEQF
>-|TRBV20-1
SASRSGGIYTEAF
>once|TRBV27
ASSSLAESYEQY
>-|TRBV29-1
SARRGPDTQY
>-|TRBV5-6
ASSPGLAGVGEQY
>-|TRBV4-3
ASSPGQVEKLF
>-|TRBV4-1
ASSQGQGANYGYT
>-|TRBV6-5
ASSYSGPSGTDTQY
>-|TRBV7-8
ASSLAGRDTEAF
>-|TRBV27
ASRKPGEENTEAF
>-|TRBV4-1
ASSQEGGAEQY
>-|TRBV11-2
ASSVTETQY
>-|TRBV27
ASSLRGMNTEAF
>-|TRBV10-3
AIRVNTEAF
>-|TRBV7-2
ASSLVAVTDTQY
>-|TRBV7-3
ASSLNVYNSPLH
>-|TRBV20-1
SASWGLAKNIQY
>-|TRBV11-2
ASSLVGAGYGQETQY
>-|TRBV28
ASWGGRRYNEQF
>-|TRBV5-1
ASSSHLTGAYGYT
>once|TRBV5-4
ASSNGLAGSYEQY
>-|TRBV5-6
ASSFALLRSGNTIY
>-|TRBV4-1
ASSTLAGAGNEQF
>once|TRBV7-9
ASAGVSYNEQF
>-|TRBV18
ASSPVRGSNQPQH
>-|TRBV5-1
ASSFLAGVGTGELF
>few|TRBV6-5
ATLRGLGGTGELF
>-|TRBV30
AWSNRDEQY
>-|TRBV2
ASRAFMSNEKLF
>-|TRBV7-9
ASTMGGGYGYT
>-|TRBV30
AWSVPGTVIREQY
>once|TRBV5-6
ASSQLGGGETQY
>once|TRBV18
ASSVGTGYSYEQY
>-|TRBV7-2
ASSLFRLAGVTDTQY
>-|TRBV27
ASSKYSVSTYNEQF
>once|TRBV6-6
ASSYYGTETYEQY